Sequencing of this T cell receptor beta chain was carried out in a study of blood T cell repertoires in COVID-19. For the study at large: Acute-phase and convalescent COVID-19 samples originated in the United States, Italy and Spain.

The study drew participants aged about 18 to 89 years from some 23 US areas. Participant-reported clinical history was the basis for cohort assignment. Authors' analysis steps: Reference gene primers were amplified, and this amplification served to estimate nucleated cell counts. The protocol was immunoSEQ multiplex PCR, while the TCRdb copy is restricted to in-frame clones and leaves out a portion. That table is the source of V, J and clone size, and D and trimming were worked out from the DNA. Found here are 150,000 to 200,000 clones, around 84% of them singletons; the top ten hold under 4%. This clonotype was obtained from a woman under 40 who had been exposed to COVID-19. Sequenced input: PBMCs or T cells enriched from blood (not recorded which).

The CDR3 loop reads CASSYLAGTGLSYEQYF. CDR3 coding DNA: TGTGCCAGCAGCTACCTCGCCGGGACAGGGCTCTCCTACGAGCAGTACTTC. This chain connects TRBV5-8 to TRBJ2-7; 9 nucleotides agree with TRBD1. Germline-derived CDR1 and CDR2 are SGHTS and YDEGEE. CDR3 length: 17 amino acids. J gave up 0 bases and V 3 bases, and 10 bases lay outside the gene matches.